This is a list of T cell receptor beta chains from one sample in a study of T cells in Graves' hyperthyroidism and ophthalmopathy. A single record per CDR3 protein comes from TCRdb applying MiXCR to the multiplex PCR reads. Of 550,000 to 600,000 distinct CDR3 sequences listed, roughly a sixth were seen once; the top ten hold more than 15%. Input material: blood. Receptors were obtained from a woman younger than 35 with Graves' hyperthyroidism. The CDR3 runs from the conserved cysteine through the conserved F or W. A D gene is named only where the DNA matches it firmly. Only part of the rows carry a size: once, few, many, or a class if the clone is expanded.

d_gene: TRBD1; j_gene: TRBJ2-5; abundance: -; v_gene: TRBV4-1; CDR3nt: TGCGCCAGCAGCCAGCCAGGGGGCCCCGCGACCCAGTACTTC; CDR3aa: CASSQPGGPATQYF
d_gene: -; j_gene: TRBJ2-7; abundance: -; v_gene: TRBV19; CDR3nt: TGTGCCAGTAGTATTGGCAGGGGCGGCTACGAGCAGTACTTC; CDR3aa: CASSIGRGGYEQYF
d_gene: -; j_gene: TRBJ1-4; abundance: many; v_gene: TRBV27; CDR3nt: TGTGCCAGCAGTTTATCCGGAGCAGGTGGTGAAAAACTGTTTTTT; CDR3aa: CASSLSGAGGEKLFF
d_gene: -; j_gene: TRBJ1-1; abundance: few; v_gene: TRBV10-2; CDR3nt: TGCGCCAGCGGGGGATTCGGGACACGGGATAGAGGGTCTGAAGCTTTCTTT; CDR3aa: CASGGFGTRDRGSEAFF
d_gene: -; j_gene: TRBJ1-3; abundance: -; v_gene: TRBV18; CDR3nt: TGTGCCAGCTCACCACCGAACAACGGAAACACCATATATTTT; CDR3aa: CASSPPNNGNTIYF
d_gene: TRBD2; j_gene: TRBJ2-1; abundance: -; v_gene: TRBV15; CDR3nt: TGTGCCACCAGCAGGGCCCCCGGCTGGGGGGGCAATGAGCAGTTCTTC; CDR3aa: CATSRAPGWGGNEQFF
d_gene: TRBD2; j_gene: TRBJ2-2; abundance: many; v_gene: TRBV2; CDR3nt: TGTGCCAGCAGGACTAGCGGGGGGACCGGGGAGCTGTTTTTT; CDR3aa: CASRTSGGTGELFF
d_gene: -; j_gene: TRBJ1-5; abundance: few; v_gene: TRBV25-1; CDR3nt: TGTGCCAGCAGTGAAGGGGGGTCGAGCAATCAGCCCCAGCATTTT; CDR3aa: CASSEGGSSNQPQHF
d_gene: TRBD2; j_gene: TRBJ2-2; abundance: many; v_gene: TRBV2; CDR3nt: TGCGCCAGCGGACTAGCGGGAGTCACCGGGGAGCTGTTTTTT; CDR3aa: CASGLAGVTGELFF
d_gene: -; j_gene: TRBJ2-5; abundance: -; v_gene: TRBV7-8; CDR3nt: TGTGCCAGCAGCTTACTGGTCGGAAATCAAGAGACCCAGTACTTC; CDR3aa: CASSLLVGNQETQYF
d_gene: TRBD2; j_gene: TRBJ2-7; abundance: many; v_gene: TRBV7-2; CDR3nt: TGTGCCAGCAGCGGCCGGGGGGGACCCTACGAGCAGTACTTC; CDR3aa: CASSGRGGPYEQYF
d_gene: -; j_gene: TRBJ2-1; abundance: many; v_gene: TRBV6-1; CDR3nt: TGTGCCAGCAGCAAAACTGGAGGGCTGGGCAATGAGCAGTTCTTC; CDR3aa: CASSKTGGLGNEQFF
d_gene: -; j_gene: TRBJ1-1; abundance: few; v_gene: TRBV19; CDR3nt: TGTGCCAGTAATACAGGGCGTTACACTGAAGCTTTCTTT; CDR3aa: CASNTGRYTEAFF
d_gene: TRBD1; j_gene: TRBJ2-1; abundance: -; v_gene: TRBV5-4; CDR3nt: TGTGCCAGCAGAGGTTCGGGACAGTTTGACTACGAGCAGTTCTTC; CDR3aa: CASRGSGQFDYEQFF
d_gene: TRBD2; j_gene: TRBJ2-1; abundance: many; v_gene: TRBV28; CDR3nt: TGTGCCAGCAGTCCATCCGGGACTAGCGGCAATGAGCAGTTCTTC; CDR3aa: CASSPSGTSGNEQFF
d_gene: -; j_gene: TRBJ2-3; abundance: many; v_gene: TRBV20-1; CDR3nt: TGCAGTGCTAGAGATTACGGGAGCACAGATACGCAGTATTTT; CDR3aa: CSARDYGSTDTQYF
d_gene: TRBD2; j_gene: TRBJ2-7; abundance: many; v_gene: TRBV12-3/TRBV12-4; CDR3nt: TGTGCCAGCAGCCCCGGGACTAGCGGCTACGAGCAGTACTTC; CDR3aa: CASSPGTSGYEQYF